This T cell receptor beta chain was sequenced during a study of early T cells in non-severe SARS-CoV-2 infection. About the research overall: Alpha and beta chains were unpaired, from unsorted whole-blood bulk RNA.

Germline V gene sequence: CDR1 GTSNPN, CDR2 SVGIG (reference sequence). Trimming left V 4 bases short and J 3 bases short, with 12 bases between. The CDR3 is 14 amino acids. TCRdb independently ran MiXCR on the 5' RACE reads; one entry per CDR3 protein. The sample gives some 120,000 distinct CDR3 sequences, about 15% of which show up once; roughly a fifth is in the top ten. The TCR was taken from an adult who was a healthcare worker with PCR-confirmed SARS-CoV-2 infection or an uninfected control (not recorded which). The chain combines TRBV30 with TRBJ2-2; the D gene is possibly TRBD2 (6 bases). The sequencing sample was made of whole blood. Here the CDR3 reads CAWTGGTYTGELFF. The CDR3 region has the DNA TGTGCCTGGACAGGAGGGACTTACACCGGGGAGCTGTTTTTT.